One sample yielded the 18 T cell receptor beta chains listed below, sequenced in a study of naive and memory T cell subsets. Four PCR rounds used nested alpha and beta constant region primers plus the SP2 primer. TCRdb processed the 5' RACE reads anew with MiXCR; each CDR3 protein has one entry. The table has tens of thousands of distinct CDR3 sequences, 7% to 8% seen once. TCR cDNA received a 3' ligated oligonucleotide that carried a UMI. The receptors derive from a female donor in good health.

This clonotype was found a few times. The J gene is TRBJ2-2, the V gene TRBV12-3 or TRBV12-4; 13 bases agree with TRBD2. There are 15 residues in the CDR3. The ends lost 5 bases at V and 6 bases at J; junction bases unmatched: 3. CDR3: CASSPGLAGAGELFF. For the CDR3, the DNA is TGTGCCAGCAGTCCCGGACTAGCGGGAGCCGGGGAGCTGTTTTTT.

This clonotype was seen at least ten times. The chain links TRBV29-1 to TRBJ2-1, with D maybe TRBD2 (6 bases). Germline V lookup: CDR1 SQVTM, CDR2 ANQGSEA. The V end was cut by 6 bases, the J end by 9 bases, with 18 bases between. The CDR3 consists of 13 residues. The CDR3 DNA sequence: TGCAGCGTGGAGGGAGAGGATCGAGGTGAGCAGTTCTTC. Residues: CSVEGEDRGEQFF.

In its sample, this clonotype was seen many times. The chain joins TRBV19 to TRBJ2-1; TRBD2 might be the D (5 bases). Per germline, CDR1 LNHDA and CDR2 SQIVND (reference sequence). The CDR3 covers 14 residues. The V and J ends lost 7 bases and 5 bases respectively, with 15 bases between them. CDR3 sequence (DNA): TGTGCCAGTACCCCGGGTAGCGTGGACAATGAGCAGTTCTTC. Translating gives CASTPGSVDNEQFF.

This clonotype was seen many times. The CDR3, as DNA: TGTGCCAGCAGCCAAGATTATAATCAGCCCCAGCATTTT. It yields the protein CASSQDYNQPQHF. V is TRBV14 and J is TRBJ1-5; no reliable D call. The length of the CDR3 is 13 residues. The V gene's germline CDR1 is SGHDN and CDR2 FVKESK. V was shortened by 0 bases and J by 4 bases, with 4 bases between the two germline ends.

This clonotype was seen many times. The V call is TRBV20-1, the J call TRBJ1-3; 7 bases line up with TRBD1. The CDR3 is 16 amino acids. Per germline, CDR1 DFQATT and CDR2 SNEGSKA (reference sequence). J lost 0 bases, V lost 1 base, and 6 bases had no gene match. The CDR3 here is CSARAPGQASGNTIYF. CDR3 nucleotide sequence: TGCAGTGCTAGAGCCCCAGGACAGGCCTCTGGAAACACCATATATTTT.

The chain employs TRBV6-1 and TRBJ2-3, with a weak D call TRBD2 (6 bases). The V gene lost 2 bases and the J gene lost 1 base, with 10 bases spanning the gap. The germline gives CDR1 MNHNS, CDR2 SASEGT. CDR3 size: 15 residues. This CDR3 reads CASSENTGGTDTQYF. The CDR3 DNA is TGTGCCAGCAGTGAAAATACGGGGGGCACAGATACGCAGTATTTT.

In its sample, this clonotype was seen many times. The chain links TRBV12-3 or TRBV12-4 to TRBJ1-2; possible D gene TRBD1, 5 bases. This CDR3 comprises 14 residues. Trimming took 0 bases from V and 5 from J, leaving 10 bases between them. CDR3: CASSLAGASYGYTF. The CDR3 nucleotides read TGTGCCAGCAGTTTAGCAGGGGCTTCTTATGGCTACACCTTC.

The rearrangement uses TRBV7-2 and TRBJ1-2; a possible D gene is TRBD1 (5 bases). The CDR3 runs to 15 residues. Germline CDR1 and CDR2: SGHTA and FQGNSA. V was shortened by 3 bases and J by 7 bases, with 18 bases between the two germline ends. The CDR3 region is CTSSLEYQGKAGYTF. The DNA of the CDR3 is TGTACCAGCAGCTTGGAATATCAGGGAAAGGCTGGCTACACCTTC.

At least ten counts were recorded for this clonotype. The chain uses TRBV11-2 and TRBJ1-2; 8 bases fit TRBD1. The germline gives CDR1 SGHAT, CDR2 FQNNGV. There are 15 residues in the CDR3. Trimming at V came to 0 bases and at J to 4 bases, leaving 4 bases not matched to a gene. The CDR3, as DNA: TGTGCCAGCAGCTTAGACGCAGGGGGCGCCTATGGCTACACCTTC. It yields the protein CASSLDAGGAYGYTF.

As for this clonotype: This may come from a read error, since a much larger clone is one base off. V is TRBV27 and J is TRBJ1-4, with 8 bases lining up with TRBD1. Per germline, CDR1 MNHEY and CDR2 SMNVEV (reference sequence). The CDR3 extends over 14 amino acids. Written as DNA, the CDR3 is TGTGCCAGCAGTTTAGACAGGGGTGATGAAAATCTGTTTTTT. The encoded protein is CASSLDRGDENLFF.

The chain combines TRBV19 with TRBJ1-2; 7 bases line up with TRBD1. CDR1 and CDR2 (germline): LNHDA, SQIVND (reference sequence). V lost 3 bases to trimming and J lost 1 base; unmatched junction nucleotides: 11. The CDR3 runs to 17 residues. CDR3 coding DNA: TGTGCCAGTAGTATGTCGGCGAGGGGGACAGTTAACTATGGCTACACCTTC. It encodes CASSMSARGTVNYGYTF.

At least ten counts were recorded for this clonotype. The chain carries TRBV5-1 and TRBJ2-5, with D unresolved. Germline-derived CDR1 and CDR2 are SGHRS and YFSETQ. The length of the CDR3 is 14 residues. Trimming removed 2 bases from V and 2 bases from J, with 10 bases in between. The CDR3 sequence is CASSFDGRQETQYF. The DNA of the CDR3 is TGCGCCAGCAGCTTTGATGGCAGACAAGAGACCCAGTACTTC.

This clonotype showed up just a few times. The chain is built from TRBV25-1 and TRBJ2-1; D is perhaps TRBD1 (6 bases). This CDR3 has 13 amino acids. Trimming took off 0 bases at V and 8 bases at J, with 8 bases between the two ends. Germline CDR1 MGHDK, CDR2 SYGVNS. The CDR3 region is CASSEYGGDEQFF. CDR3 DNA: TGTGCCAGCAGTGAATATGGGGGCGATGAGCAGTTCTTC.

This clonotype was observed a few times. The CDR3 is CSASRGWSSTDTQYF. The CDR3 DNA reads as TGCAGTGCTAGTCGGGGGTGGTCATCCACAGATACGCAGTATTTT. V gene TRBV20-1 combines with J gene TRBJ2-3; D possibly corresponds to TRBD2 (6 bases). Trimming cost V 3 bases and J 2 bases, with 15 bases left between them. This CDR3 has 15 amino acids. CDR1 DFQATT and CDR2 SNEGSKA come from the germline V gene (reference sequence).

This clonotype was counted between two and nine times. The rearrangement uses TRBV19 and TRBJ2-1, with TRBD1 as a possible D gene (6 bases). Germline loops: CDR1 LNHDA, CDR2 SQIVND (reference sequence). Trimming removed 7 bases at V and 2 bases at J, with 15 bases between. The CDR3 consists of 15 residues. This CDR3 is CASTVTPGAYNEQFF. The DNA of the CDR3 is TGTGCCAGTACCGTGACCCCAGGGGCCTACAATGAGCAGTTCTTC. The whole variable domain, remainder taken from reference TRBV19 and TRBJ2-1, is DGGITQSPKYLFRKEGQNVTLSCEQNLNHDAMYWYRQDPGQGLRLIYYSQIVNDFQKGDIAEGYSVSREKKESFPLTVTSAQKNPTAFYLCASTVTPGAYNEQFFGPGTRLTVL.

This clonotype was observed many times. This chain joins TRBV7-2 and TRBJ2-7; no firm D call. This CDR3 has 13 amino acids. CDR1 SGHTA and CDR2 FQGNSA come from the germline V gene. Trimming cost V 1 base and J 3 bases, with 7 bases left between them. The DNA for the CDR3 is TGTGCCAGCAGCTTAGAGGTTAACTACGAGCAGTACTTC. Translating gives CASSLEVNYEQYF.

This clonotype occurred many times. The chain links TRBV18 to TRBJ2-7, with a weak D call TRBD2 (5 bases). Trimming removed 3 bases from V and 1 base from J, with 22 bases in between. The CDR3 extends over 18 amino acids. Germline-derived CDR1 and CDR2 are KGHSH and LQKENI. CDR3 residues: CASSPNFGESDQSYEQYF. The CDR3 nucleotides read TGTGCCAGCTCACCCAACTTCGGGGAAAGCGATCAATCCTACGAGCAGTACTTC.

The table lists this clonotype with many counts. The chain combines TRBV5-6 with TRBJ1-1; D is possibly TRBD1 (5 bases). The germline gives CDR1 SGHDT, CDR2 YYEEEE. The CDR3 contains 16 residues. With 0 bases removed from V and 7 bases from J, the gap between germline ends came to 19 bases. The CDR3 is CASSLASKTELIEAFF. For the CDR3, the DNA is TGTGCCAGCAGCTTGGCTTCAAAGACAGAGCTGATTGAAGCTTTCTTT.